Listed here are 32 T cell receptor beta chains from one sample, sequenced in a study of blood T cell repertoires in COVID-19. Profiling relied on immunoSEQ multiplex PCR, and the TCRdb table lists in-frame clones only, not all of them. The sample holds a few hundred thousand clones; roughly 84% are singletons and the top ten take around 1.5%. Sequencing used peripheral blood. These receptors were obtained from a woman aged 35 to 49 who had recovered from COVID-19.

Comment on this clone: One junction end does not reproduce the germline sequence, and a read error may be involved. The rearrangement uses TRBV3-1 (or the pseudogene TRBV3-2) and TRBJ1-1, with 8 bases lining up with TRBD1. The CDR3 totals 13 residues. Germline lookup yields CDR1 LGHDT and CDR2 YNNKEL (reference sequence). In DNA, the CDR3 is TGTGCCAGCAGCCAAACTAAAAGACCGGGACAGGATTTT. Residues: CASSQTKRPGQDF.

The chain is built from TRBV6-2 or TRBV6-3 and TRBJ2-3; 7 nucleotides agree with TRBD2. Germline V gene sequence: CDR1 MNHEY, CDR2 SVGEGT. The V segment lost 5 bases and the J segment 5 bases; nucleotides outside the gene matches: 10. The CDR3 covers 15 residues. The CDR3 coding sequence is TGTGCCAGCAGTCCGGCGGGGGAGGGGATAGATACGCAGTATTTT. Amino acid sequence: CASSPAGEGIDTQYF.

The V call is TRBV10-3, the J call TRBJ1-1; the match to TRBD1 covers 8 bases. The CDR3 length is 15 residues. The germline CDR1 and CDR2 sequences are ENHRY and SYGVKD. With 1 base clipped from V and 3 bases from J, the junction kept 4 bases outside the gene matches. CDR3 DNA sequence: TGTGCCATCAGTGAGTATCAGGGGGCTGACACTGAAGCTTTCTTT. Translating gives CAISEYQGADTEAFF.

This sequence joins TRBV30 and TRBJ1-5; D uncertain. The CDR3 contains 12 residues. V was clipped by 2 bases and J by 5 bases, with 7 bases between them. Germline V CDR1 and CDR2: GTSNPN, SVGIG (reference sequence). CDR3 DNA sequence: TGTGCCTGGAGTAACAGAGATCAGCCCCAGCATTTT. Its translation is CAWSNRDQPQHF.

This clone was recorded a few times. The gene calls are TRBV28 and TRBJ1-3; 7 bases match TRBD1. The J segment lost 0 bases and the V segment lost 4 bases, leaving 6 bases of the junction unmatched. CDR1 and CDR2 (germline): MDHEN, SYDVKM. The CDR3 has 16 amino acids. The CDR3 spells CASSCQDRPSGNTIYF. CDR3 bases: TGTGCCAGCAGTTGCCAGGACAGGCCCTCTGGAAACACCATATATTTT.

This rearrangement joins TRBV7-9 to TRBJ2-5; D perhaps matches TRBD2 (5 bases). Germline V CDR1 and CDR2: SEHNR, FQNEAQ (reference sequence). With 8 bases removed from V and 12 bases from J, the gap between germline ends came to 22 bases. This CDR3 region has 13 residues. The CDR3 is CASGSGYQAGEYF. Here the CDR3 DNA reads TGTGCCAGCGGCAGTGGGTACCAAGCCGGGGAGTACTTC.

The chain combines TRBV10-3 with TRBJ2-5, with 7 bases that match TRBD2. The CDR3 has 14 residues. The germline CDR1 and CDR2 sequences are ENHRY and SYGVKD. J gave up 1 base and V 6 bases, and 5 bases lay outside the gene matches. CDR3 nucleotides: TGTGCCATCAGACTACGGGGGGTCCAAGAGACCCAGTACTTC. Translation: CAIRLRGVQETQYF.

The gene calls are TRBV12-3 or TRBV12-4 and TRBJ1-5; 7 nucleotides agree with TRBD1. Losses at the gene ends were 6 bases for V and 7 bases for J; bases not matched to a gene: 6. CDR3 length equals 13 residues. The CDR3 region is CASRGQDQQPQHF. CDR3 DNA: TGTGCCAGCAGAGGACAGGATCAACAGCCCCAGCATTTT.

In DNA, the CDR3 is TGCGCCAGCAGTAGAAGCGGGGTCACCGGGGAGCTGTTTTTT. This translates into CASSRSGVTGELFF. This chain links TRBV5-1 with TRBJ2-2, with 7 bases matching TRBD2. The CDR3 is 14 residues long. Trimming removed 5 bases from V and 4 bases from J; junction bases left unmatched: 5. CDR1 is SGHRS, CDR2 YFSETQ, per germline.

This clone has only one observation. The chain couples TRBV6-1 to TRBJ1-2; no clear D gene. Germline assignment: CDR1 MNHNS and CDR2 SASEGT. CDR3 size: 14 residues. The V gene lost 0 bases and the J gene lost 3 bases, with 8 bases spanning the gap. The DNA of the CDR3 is TGTGCCAGCAGTGAAGCGACATCCTACTATGGCTACACCTTC. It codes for CASSEATSYYGYTF.

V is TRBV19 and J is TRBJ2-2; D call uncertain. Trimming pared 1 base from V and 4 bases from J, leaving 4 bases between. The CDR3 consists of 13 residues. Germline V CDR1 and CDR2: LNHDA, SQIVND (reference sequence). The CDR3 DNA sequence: TGTGCCAGTAGTATAGCTCGCACCGGGGAGCTGTTTTTT. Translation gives CASSIARTGELFF.

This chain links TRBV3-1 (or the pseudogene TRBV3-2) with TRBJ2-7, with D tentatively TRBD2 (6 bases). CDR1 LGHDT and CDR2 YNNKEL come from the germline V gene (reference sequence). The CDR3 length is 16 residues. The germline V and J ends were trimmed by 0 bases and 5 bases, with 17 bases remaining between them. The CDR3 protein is CASSQDGGAMTNEQYF. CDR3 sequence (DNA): TGTGCCAGCAGCCAAGATGGAGGGGCAATGACGAACGAGCAGTACTTC.

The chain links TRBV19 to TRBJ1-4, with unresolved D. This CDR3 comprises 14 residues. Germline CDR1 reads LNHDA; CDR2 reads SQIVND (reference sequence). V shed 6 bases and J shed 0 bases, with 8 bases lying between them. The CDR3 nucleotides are TGTGCCAGTAGGAGAAGTTCAACTAATGAAAAACTGTTTTTT. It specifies CASRRSSTNEKLFF.

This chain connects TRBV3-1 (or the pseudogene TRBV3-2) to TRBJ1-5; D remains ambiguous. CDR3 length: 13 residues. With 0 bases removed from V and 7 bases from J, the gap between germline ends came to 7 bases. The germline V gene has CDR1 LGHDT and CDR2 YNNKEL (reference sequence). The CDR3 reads CASSQDVKQPQHF. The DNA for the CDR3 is TGTGCCAGCAGCCAAGACGTTAAACAGCCCCAGCATTTT.

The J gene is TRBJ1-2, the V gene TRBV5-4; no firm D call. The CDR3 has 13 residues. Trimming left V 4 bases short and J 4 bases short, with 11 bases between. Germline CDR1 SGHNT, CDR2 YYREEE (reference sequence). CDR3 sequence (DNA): TGTGCCAGCAGCAGAGAGGGCCTCTATGGCTACACCTTC. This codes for CASSREGLYGYTF.

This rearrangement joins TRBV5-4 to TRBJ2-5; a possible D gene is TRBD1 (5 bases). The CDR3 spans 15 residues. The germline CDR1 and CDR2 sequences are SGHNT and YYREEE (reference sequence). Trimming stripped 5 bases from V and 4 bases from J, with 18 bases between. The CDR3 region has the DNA TGTGCCAGCAGTCCATCAAGGGGCCCCCCAGAGACCCAGTACTTC. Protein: CASSPSRGPPETQYF.

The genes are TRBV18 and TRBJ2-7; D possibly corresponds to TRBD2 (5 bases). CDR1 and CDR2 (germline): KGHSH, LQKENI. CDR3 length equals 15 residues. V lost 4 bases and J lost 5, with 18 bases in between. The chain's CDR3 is CASSLAGNNLDEQYF. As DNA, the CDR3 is TGTGCCAGCTCACTTGCCGGGAATAATCTCGACGAGCAGTACTTC. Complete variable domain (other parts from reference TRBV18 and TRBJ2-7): NAGVMQNPRHLVRRRGQEARLRCSPMKGHSHVYWYRQLPEEGLKFMVYLQKENIIDESGMPKERFSAEFPKEGPSILRIQQVVRGDSAAYFCASSLAGNNLDEQYFGPGTRLTVT.

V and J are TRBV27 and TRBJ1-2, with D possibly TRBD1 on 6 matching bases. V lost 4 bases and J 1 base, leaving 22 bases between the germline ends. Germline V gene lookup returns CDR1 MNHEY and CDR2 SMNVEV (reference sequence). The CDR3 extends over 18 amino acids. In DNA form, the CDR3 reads TGTGCCAGCAGTTCTGACCCGGGACATCCACGGGATAACTATGGCTACACCTTC. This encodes CASSSDPGHPRDNYGYTF.

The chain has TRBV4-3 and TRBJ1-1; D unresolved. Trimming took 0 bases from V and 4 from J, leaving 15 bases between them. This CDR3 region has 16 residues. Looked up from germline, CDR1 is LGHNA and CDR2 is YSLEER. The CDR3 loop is CASSQDNGGLGTEAFF. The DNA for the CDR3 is TGCGCCAGCAGCCAAGATAATGGCGGGTTGGGCACTGAAGCTTTCTTT.

DNA of the CDR3: TGTGCCAGCAGTCCCGGGACAGGTCCAAGGGGTGGGGGATACGAGCAGTACTTC. Its translation is CASSPGTGPRGGGYEQYF. The chain combines TRBV2 with TRBJ2-7; TRBD1 aligns across 8 bases. CDR3 length equals 18 residues. The germline gives CDR1 SNHLY, CDR2 FYNNEI. The V gene end was trimmed by 5 bases and the J gene end by 4 bases; junction bases not matched to a gene: 19.

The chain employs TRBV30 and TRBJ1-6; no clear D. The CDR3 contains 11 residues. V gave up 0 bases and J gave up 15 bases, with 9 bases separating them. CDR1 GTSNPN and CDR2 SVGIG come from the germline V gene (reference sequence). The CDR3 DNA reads TGTGCCTGGAGTGTCGAGAGGGACCTCCACTTT. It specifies CAWSVERDLHF. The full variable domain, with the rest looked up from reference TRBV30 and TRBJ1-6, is SQTIHQWPATLVQPVGSPLSLECTVEGTSNPNLYWYRQAAGRGLQLLFYSVGIGQISSEVPQNLSASRPQDRQFILSSKKLLLSDSGFYLCAWSVERDLHFGNGTRLTVT.

The CDR3 here is CASSPFQGSTNEKLFF. CDR3 bases: TGTGCCAGCTCACCATTTCAGGGCTCAACTAATGAAAAACTGTTTTTT. V is TRBV18 and J is TRBJ1-4, with D tentatively TRBD1 (5 bases). CDR1 is KGHSH and CDR2 is LQKENI in the germline V gene. Between the trimmed V and J ends, which lost 2 bases and 0 bases, there was a span of 10 bases. The CDR3 is 16 residues long. Supplemented by reference TRBV18 and TRBJ1-4, the full variable domain reads NAGVMQNPRHLVRRRGQEARLRCSPMKGHSHVYWYRQLPEEGLKFMVYLQKENIIDESGMPKERFSAEFPKEGPSILRIQQVVRGDSAAYFCASSPFQGSTNEKLFFGSGTQLSVL.

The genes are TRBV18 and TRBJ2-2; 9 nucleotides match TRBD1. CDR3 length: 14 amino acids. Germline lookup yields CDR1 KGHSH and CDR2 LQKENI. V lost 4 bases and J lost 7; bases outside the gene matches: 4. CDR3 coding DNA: TGTGCCAGCTCACGGGACAGGGAGATCGGGGAGCTGTTTTTT. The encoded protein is CASSRDREIGELFF.

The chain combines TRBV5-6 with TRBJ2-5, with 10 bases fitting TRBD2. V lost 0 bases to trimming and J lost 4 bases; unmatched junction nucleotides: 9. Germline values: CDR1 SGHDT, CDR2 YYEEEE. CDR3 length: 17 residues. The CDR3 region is CASSLVVAGGGSETQYF. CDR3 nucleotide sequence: TGTGCCAGCAGCTTGGTGGTAGCGGGGGGAGGGTCAGAGACCCAGTACTTC.

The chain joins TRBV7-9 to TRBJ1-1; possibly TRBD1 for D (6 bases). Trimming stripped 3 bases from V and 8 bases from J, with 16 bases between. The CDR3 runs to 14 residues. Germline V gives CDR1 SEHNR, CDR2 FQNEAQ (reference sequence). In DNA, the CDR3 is TGTGCCAGCAGCTTTGGCTTGGGGGCTACCGAAGCTTTCTTT. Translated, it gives CASSFGLGATEAFF.

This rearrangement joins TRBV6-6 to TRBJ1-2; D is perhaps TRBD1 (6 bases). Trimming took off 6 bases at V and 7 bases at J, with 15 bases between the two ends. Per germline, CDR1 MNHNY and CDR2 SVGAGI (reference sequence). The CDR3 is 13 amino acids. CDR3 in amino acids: CASSQQGVGGYTF. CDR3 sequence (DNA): TGTGCCAGCAGCCAACAGGGCGTCGGTGGCTACACCTTC.

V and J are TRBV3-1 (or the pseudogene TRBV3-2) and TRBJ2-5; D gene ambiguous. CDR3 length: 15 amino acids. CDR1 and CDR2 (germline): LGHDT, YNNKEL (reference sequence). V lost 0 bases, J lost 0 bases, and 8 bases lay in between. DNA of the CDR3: TGTGCCAGCAGCCAAGACCCAGCGTACCAAGAGACCCAGTACTTC. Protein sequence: CASSQDPAYQETQYF.

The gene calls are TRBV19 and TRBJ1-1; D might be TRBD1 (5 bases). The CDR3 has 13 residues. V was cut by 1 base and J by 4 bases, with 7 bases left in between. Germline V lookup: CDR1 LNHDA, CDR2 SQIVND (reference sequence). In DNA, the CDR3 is TGTGCCAGTAGTATAGGGGGGGTCACTGAAGCTTTCTTT. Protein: CASSIGGVTEAFF. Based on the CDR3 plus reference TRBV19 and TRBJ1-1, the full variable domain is DGGITQSPKYLFRKEGQNVTLSCEQNLNHDAMYWYRQDPGQGLRLIYYSQIVNDFQKGDIAEGYSVSREKKESFPLTVTSAQKNPTAFYLCASSIGGVTEAFFGQGTRLTVV.

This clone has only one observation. The CDR3 loop reads CASSRDLDRLYNEQFF. CDR3 nucleotides: TGTGCCAGTAGTAGGGATTTGGACAGACTATACAATGAGCAGTTCTTC. This rearrangement joins TRBV19 to TRBJ2-1; a weak D match, TRBD1 (6 bases). The V gene lost 4 bases and the J gene lost 4 bases, with 17 bases spanning the gap. Germline CDR1 LNHDA, CDR2 SQIVND (reference sequence). The CDR3 has 16 amino acids.

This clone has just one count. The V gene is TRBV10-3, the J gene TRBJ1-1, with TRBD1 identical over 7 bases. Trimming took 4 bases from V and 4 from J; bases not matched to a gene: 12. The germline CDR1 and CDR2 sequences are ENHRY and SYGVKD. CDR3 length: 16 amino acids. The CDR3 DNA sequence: TGTGCCATCAGTGGGAACACAGGGGTTGGGGGCACTGAAGCTTTCTTT. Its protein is CAISGNTGVGGTEAFF.

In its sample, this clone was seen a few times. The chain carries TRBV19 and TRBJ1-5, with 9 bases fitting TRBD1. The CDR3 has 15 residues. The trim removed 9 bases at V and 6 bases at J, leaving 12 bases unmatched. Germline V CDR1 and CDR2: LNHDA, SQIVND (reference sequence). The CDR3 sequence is CASRRQGDIGQPQHF. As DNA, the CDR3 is TGTGCCAGCAGAAGACAGGGGGACATCGGTCAGCCCCAGCATTTT.

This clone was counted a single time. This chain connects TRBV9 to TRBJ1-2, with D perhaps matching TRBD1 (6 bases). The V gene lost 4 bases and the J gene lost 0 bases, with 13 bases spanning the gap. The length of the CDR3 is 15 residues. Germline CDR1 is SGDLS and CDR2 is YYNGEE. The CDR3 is CASSPRTAPNYGYTF. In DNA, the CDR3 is TGTGCCAGCAGCCCTCGGACAGCTCCTAACTATGGCTACACCTTC.